This T cell receptor (beta chain) was retrieved from a study of regulatory T cells in long-lasting Graves disease. HTBI primers from iRepertoire and Arm-PCR of CDR3 regions yielded the TCR beta libraries. Per the original data handling: Identification yielded 62 TRBV and 13 to 15 TRBJ segments across samples. MiXCR, run by TCRdb on the multiplex PCR reads, gives a single entry per CDR3 protein. The V and J calls shown here were made by TCRdb, not taken from the authors' results. The sample lists a few hundred thousand distinct CDR3 sequences, roughly 24% seen once, with roughly a quarter in the top ten. Time point described: persistent/refractory GD, antithyroid drugs over 5 years with positive TRAb. PBMCs provided the RNA from which the TCR library was made. This clonotype appeared a few times. The target antigen is unknown. Points from the study as a whole: Clonotypes that were public and shared totalled approximately 2,800 in persistent patients versus 900 to 1,000 in new patients.

This clonotype originated in a woman aged 40 to 50 with Graves disease. The sequences come from peripheral blood mononuclear cells (PBMCs), collected when the disease was refractory, from a patient treated with antithyroid drugs.

The CDR3 nucleotides are TGTGCCAGCAGCCAAGCCAAAGGGACGGTAAATAGGAATCAGCCCCAGCATTTT. Translating it yields CASSQAKGTVNRNQPQHF. This chain joins TRBV16 and TRBJ1-5; maybe TRBD1 (5 bases). Deletions cut 2 bases from V and 4 bases from J, with 21 bases between. The CDR3 extends over 18 amino acids. From germline, CDR1 is KGHSY and CDR2 FQNENV.